This T cell receptor (beta chain) stems from a study of memory CD4+ T cells and cytomegalovirus serostatus. Study-level information: This sample comes from healthy Belgian adults, roughly nine CMV seropositive, around 26 seronegative.

The germline V and J ends were trimmed by 5 bases and 0 bases, with 20 bases remaining between them. The germline V gene encodes CDR1 SNHLY and CDR2 FYNNEI. The CDR3 length is 18 residues. Generated by immunoSEQ multiplex PCR, the TCRdb table keeps only in-frame clones and is missing some. The sample lists under 100,000 clones; about 85% were seen once. Single viable CD3+CD4+CD8-CD45RO+ cells were sorted as the memory CD4+ T cells. The sequence was collected from an adult in good health and CMV-seronegative. This chain joins TRBV2 and TRBJ1-5; D unresolved. Material for sequencing was memory CD4+ T cells from blood. This CDR3 is CASSYSRGWSYSNQPQHF. The CDR3 DNA follows: TGTGCCAGCAGTTACTCCCGTGGTTGGTCCTATAGCAATCAGCCCCAGCATTTT. Full variable domain (rest looked up from reference TRBV2 and TRBJ1-5): EPEVTQTPSHQVTQMGQEVILRCVPISNHLYFYWYRQILGQKVEFLVSFYNNEISEKSEIFDDQFSVERPDGSNFTLKIRSTKLEDSAMYFCASSYSRGWSYSNQPQHFGDGTRLSIL.